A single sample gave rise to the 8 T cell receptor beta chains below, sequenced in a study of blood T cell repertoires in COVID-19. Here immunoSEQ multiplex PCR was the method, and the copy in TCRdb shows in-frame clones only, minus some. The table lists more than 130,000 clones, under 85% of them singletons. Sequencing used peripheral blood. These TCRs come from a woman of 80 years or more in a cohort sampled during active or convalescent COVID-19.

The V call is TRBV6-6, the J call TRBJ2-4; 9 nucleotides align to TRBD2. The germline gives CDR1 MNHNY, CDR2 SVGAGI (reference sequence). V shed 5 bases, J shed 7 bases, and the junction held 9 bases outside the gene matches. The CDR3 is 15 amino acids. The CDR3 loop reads CASSLPAGGGNIQYF. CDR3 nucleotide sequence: TGTGCCAGCAGTCTCCCAGCGGGGGGCGGGAACATTCAGTACTTC.

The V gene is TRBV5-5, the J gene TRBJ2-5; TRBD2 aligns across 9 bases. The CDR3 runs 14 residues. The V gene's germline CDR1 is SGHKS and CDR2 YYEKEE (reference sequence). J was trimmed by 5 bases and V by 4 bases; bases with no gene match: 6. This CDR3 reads CASSARGGAETQYF. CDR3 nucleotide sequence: TGTGCCAGCAGCGCGCGGGGGGGCGCGGAGACCCAGTACTTC.

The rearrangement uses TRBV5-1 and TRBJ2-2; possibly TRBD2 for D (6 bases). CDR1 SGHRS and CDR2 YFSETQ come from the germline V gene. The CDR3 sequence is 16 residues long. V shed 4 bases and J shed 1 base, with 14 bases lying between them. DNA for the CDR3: TGCGCCAGCAGCCCTACGGGCGGGATGAACACCGGGGAGCTGTTTTTT. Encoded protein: CASSPTGGMNTGELFF.

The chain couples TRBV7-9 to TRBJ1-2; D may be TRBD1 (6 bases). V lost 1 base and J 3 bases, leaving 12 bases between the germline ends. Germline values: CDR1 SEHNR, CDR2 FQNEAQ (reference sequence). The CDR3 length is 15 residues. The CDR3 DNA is TGTGCCAGCAGCTTAGAGGCAGGGGCCCACTATGGCTACACCTTC. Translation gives CASSLEAGAHYGYTF. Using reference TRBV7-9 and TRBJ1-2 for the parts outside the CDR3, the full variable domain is DTGVSQNPRHKITKRGQNVTFRCDPISEHNRLYWYRQTLGQGPEFLTYFQNEAQLEKSRLLSDRFSAERPKGSFSTLEIQRTEQGDSAMYLCASSLEAGAHYGYTFGSGTRLTVV.

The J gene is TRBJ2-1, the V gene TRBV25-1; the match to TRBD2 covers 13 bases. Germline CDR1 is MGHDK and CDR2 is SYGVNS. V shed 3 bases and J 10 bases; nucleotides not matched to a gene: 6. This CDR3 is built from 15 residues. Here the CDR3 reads CASSEPRLAGGEQFF. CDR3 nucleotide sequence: TGTGCCAGCAGTGAGCCCCGACTAGCGGGGGGAGAGCAGTTCTTC. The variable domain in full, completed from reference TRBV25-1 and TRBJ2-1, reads EADIYQTPRYLVIGTGKKITLECSQTMGHDKMYWYQQDPGMELHLIHYSYGVNSTEKGDLSSESTVSRIRTEHFPLTLESARPSHTSQYLCASSEPRLAGGEQFFGPGTRLTVL.

The CDR3 nucleotides read TGTGCCAGCAGTTACGTCGCGGGAAGGGCTGAAGTAGCCAAAAACATTCAGTACTTC. This sequence encodes CASSYVAGRAEVAKNIQYF. The chain joins TRBV6-2 or TRBV6-3 to TRBJ2-4; possible D gene TRBD2, 6 bases. Germline V CDR1 and CDR2: MNHEY, SVGEGT. V gave up 2 bases and J gave up 0 bases, with 20 bases separating them. The CDR3 runs to 19 residues.

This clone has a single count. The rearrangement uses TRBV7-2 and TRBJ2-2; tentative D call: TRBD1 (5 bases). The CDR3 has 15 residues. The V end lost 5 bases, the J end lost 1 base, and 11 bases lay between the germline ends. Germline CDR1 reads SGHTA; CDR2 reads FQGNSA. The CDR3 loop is CASSLTQGNTGELFF. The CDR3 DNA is TGTGCCAGCAGCCTAACCCAGGGGAACACCGGGGAGCTGTTTTTT.

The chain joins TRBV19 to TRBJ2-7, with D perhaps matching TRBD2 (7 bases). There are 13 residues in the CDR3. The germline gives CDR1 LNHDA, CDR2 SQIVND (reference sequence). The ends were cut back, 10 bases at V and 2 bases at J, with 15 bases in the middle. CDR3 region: CATMGGRPYEQYV. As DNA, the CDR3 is TGTGCCACCATGGGGGGGCGGCCCTACGAGCAGTACGTC.